These 13 T cell receptor beta chains share one sample of origin, sequenced in a study of metastatic and nonmetastatic thyroid tumors. No treatment of any kind had been given to any patient before thyroid surgery. TCRdb re-processed the PCR reads through MiXCR. The sample lists about 19,000 clones, about a quarter seen once, with roughly a tenth in the top ten. Input material: tumor tissue. These receptor sequences come from a female donor with papillary thyroid cancer or a benign thyroid nodule (not recorded which). Some clones in this sample may be carry-over from other donors' samples.

This clone was picked up a small number of times. V and J are TRBV6-1 and TRBJ2-7, with D tentatively TRBD1 or TRBD2 (5 bases each). The CDR3 has 16 residues. CDR1 and CDR2 from the germline V gene are MNHNS and SASEGT. Trimming stripped 1 base from V and 4 bases from J, with 17 bases between. The DNA for the CDR3 is TGTGCCAGCAGTGAAGGAGCCGGGACCTTAATTTACGAGCAGTACTTC. This translates into CASSEGAGTLIYEQYF.

This chain uses TRBV30 with TRBJ2-1; weak D call: TRBD2 (5 bases). The V end was cut by 3 bases, the J end by 5 bases, with 20 bases between. The CDR3 runs to 16 residues. Per germline, CDR1 GTSNPN and CDR2 SVGIG (reference sequence). The CDR3 region has the DNA TGTGCCTGGAGGGCTTCGGGGTCTGTTCTTAACAATGAGCAGTTCTTC. Translated, it gives CAWRASGSVLNNEQFF.

This clone was recorded at least ten times. V is TRBV20-1 and J is TRBJ2-1; D remains unclear. CDR1 and CDR2 from the germline V gene are DFQATT and SNEGSKA (reference sequence). CDR3 size: 12 residues. Trimming took 1 base from V and 2 from J, leaving 3 bases between them. The CDR3 bases are TGCAGTGCTAGAGCAGCCTACAATGAGCAGTTCTTC. This translates into CSARAAYNEQFF.

The CDR3 coding sequence is TGCGCCAGCAGCTTGGGGCAGGGTACTAATACGCAGTATTTT. It codes for CASSLGQGTNTQYF. V usage is TRBV5-1 and J usage is TRBJ2-3; possibly TRBD1 for D (5 bases). Trimming left V 0 bases short and J 7 bases short, with 12 bases between. The CDR3 runs to 14 residues. Germline V gene lookup returns CDR1 SGHRS and CDR2 YFSETQ.

This clone was detected only a few times. This chain connects TRBV6-2 or TRBV6-3 to TRBJ2-7; 7 bases are a match to TRBD2. V lost 4 bases, J lost 0 bases, and 9 bases stayed unmatched. The germline V gene has CDR1 MNHEY and CDR2 SVGEGT. The CDR3 is 16 amino acids. The CDR3 DNA sequence: TGTGCCAGCAGTTTACTTTCTAGCGGAATCTCCTACGAGCAGTACTTC. Protein product: CASSLLSSGISYEQYF.

This clone was counted only a few times. The rearrangement joins TRBV6-2 or TRBV6-3 to TRBJ2-7; no clear D gene. Trimming took off 2 bases at V and 3 bases at J, with 11 bases between the two ends. Per the germline V gene, CDR1 is MNHEY and CDR2 is SVGEGT. The CDR3 has 14 residues. The CDR3 region is CASSYGRSRYEQYV. The CDR3 bases are TGTGCCAGCAGTTACGGCCGGAGTCGCTACGAGCAGTACGTC.

In DNA, the CDR3 is TGTGCCAGTAGTAACGGACTAGCGGGAGGGTTCTACGAGCAGTACTTC. Its translation: CASSNGLAGGFYEQYF. This chain connects TRBV19 to TRBJ2-7; 15 nucleotides align to TRBD2. V lost 4 bases to trimming and J lost 3 bases; unmatched junction nucleotides: 4. Germline CDR1 reads LNHDA; CDR2 reads SQIVND (reference sequence). The CDR3 consists of 16 residues.

Only a few counts were recorded for this clone. The genes are TRBV4-1 and TRBJ2-7, with 9 bases aligning to TRBD1. The CDR3 is 16 amino acids. Germline assignment: CDR1 MGHRA and CDR2 YSYEKL. With 5 bases clipped from V and 1 base from J, the junction kept 9 bases outside the gene matches. The CDR3 bases are TGCGCCAGCAGCGTCCTACCGGGACAGGGTTCCTACGAGCAGTACTTC. This encodes CASSVLPGQGSYEQYF.

The chain combines TRBV20-1 with TRBJ1-2, with 7 nucleotides matching TRBD1. V was pared by 3 bases and J by 8 bases, with 21 bases of the junction left unmatched. Germline V CDR1 and CDR2: DFQATT, SNEGSKA (reference sequence). This CDR3 comprises 17 residues. CDR3 protein: CSASIGSYGTVSVGYTF. The CDR3 nucleotides are TGCAGTGCTAGTATAGGGAGTTACGGGACAGTTTCTGTAGGCTACACCTTC.

In this sample, this clone turned up many times. This chain uses TRBV20-1 with TRBJ1-1, with D possibly being TRBD1 (6 bases). From germline, CDR1 is DFQATT and CDR2 SNEGSKA (reference sequence). The germline V and J ends were trimmed by 0 bases and 7 bases, with 15 bases remaining between them. CDR3 length equals 14 residues. This CDR3 is CSARDSKGDLEAFF. CDR3 sequence (DNA): TGCAGTGCTAGAGATTCCAAGGGGGATCTTGAAGCTTTCTTT.

This clone has at least ten counts. The J gene is TRBJ2-3, the V gene TRBV11-2; D tentatively reads TRBD1 or TRBD2 (5 bases each). The CDR3 extends over 15 amino acids. Germline assignment: CDR1 SGHAT and CDR2 FQNNGV. Trimming removed 1 base from V and 4 bases from J, with 12 bases in between. The CDR3: CASSLGPGTADTQYF. DNA for the CDR3: TGTGCCAGCAGCTTAGGTCCAGGGACGGCAGATACGCAGTATTTT. Full variable domain (remainder filled in from reference TRBV11-2 and TRBJ2-3): EAGVAQSPRYKIIEKRQSVAFWCNPISGHATLYWYQQILGQGPKLLIQFQNNGVVDDSQLPKDRFSAERLKGVDSTLKIQPAKLEDSAVYLCASSLGPGTADTQYFGPGTRLTVL.

The chain couples TRBV7-2 to TRBJ2-7; TRBD1 matches at 8 bases. Germline loops: CDR1 SGHTA, CDR2 FQGNSA. This CDR3 contains 15 residues. V dropped 2 bases and J dropped 10; count of bases not matched to a gene: 13. The CDR3 coding sequence is TGTGCCAGCAGCTTAAAGGGGACAGGTGCCGTCCACCAGTACTTC. Its protein is CASSLKGTGAVHQYF.

This clone is medium-sized. The chain is built from TRBV6-2 or TRBV6-3 and TRBJ1-1; tentative D call: TRBD1 (5 bases). V was trimmed by 2 bases and J by 8 bases, leaving 12 bases between them. Per the germline V gene, CDR1 is MNHEY and CDR2 is SVGEGT. The CDR3 is 13 amino acids. The CDR3 region is CASSYQGGVEAFF. The CDR3 nucleotides read TGTGCCAGCAGTTACCAAGGAGGGGTAGAAGCTTTCTTT.